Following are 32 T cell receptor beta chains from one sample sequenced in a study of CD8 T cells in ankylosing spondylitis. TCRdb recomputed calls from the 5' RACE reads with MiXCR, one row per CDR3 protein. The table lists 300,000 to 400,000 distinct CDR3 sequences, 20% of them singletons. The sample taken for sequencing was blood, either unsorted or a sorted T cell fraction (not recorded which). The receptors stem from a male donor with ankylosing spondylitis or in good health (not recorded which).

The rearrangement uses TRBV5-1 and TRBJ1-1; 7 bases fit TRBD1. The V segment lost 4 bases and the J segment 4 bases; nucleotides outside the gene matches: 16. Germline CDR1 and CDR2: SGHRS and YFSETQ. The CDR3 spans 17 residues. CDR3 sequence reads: CASSQRQGYIGVTEAFF. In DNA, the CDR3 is TGCGCCAGCAGCCAGAGACAGGGTTATATTGGAGTCACTGAAGCTTTCTTT.

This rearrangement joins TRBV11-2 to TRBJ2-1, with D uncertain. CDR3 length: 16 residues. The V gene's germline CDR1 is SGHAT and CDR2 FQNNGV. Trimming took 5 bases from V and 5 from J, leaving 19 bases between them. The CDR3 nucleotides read TGTGCCAGCAGCCTACCGGTTGGTGTGGCGGACAATGAGCAGTTCTTC. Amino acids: CASSLPVGVADNEQFF. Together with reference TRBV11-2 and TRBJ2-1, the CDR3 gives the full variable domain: EAGVAQSPRYKIIEKRQSVAFWCNPISGHATLYWYQQILGQGPKLLIQFQNNGVVDDSQLPKDRFSAERLKGVDSTLKIQPAKLEDSAVYLCASSLPVGVADNEQFFGPGTRLTVL.

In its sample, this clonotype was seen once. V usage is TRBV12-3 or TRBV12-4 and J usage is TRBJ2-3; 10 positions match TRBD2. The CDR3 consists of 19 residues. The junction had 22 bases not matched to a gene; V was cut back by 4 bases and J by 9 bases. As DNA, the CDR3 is TGTGCCAGCAGTTCACCTAGCGGGGGAGGTGCGGTGATGGGCAGAACGCAGTATTTT. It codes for CASSSPSGGGAVMGRTQYF.

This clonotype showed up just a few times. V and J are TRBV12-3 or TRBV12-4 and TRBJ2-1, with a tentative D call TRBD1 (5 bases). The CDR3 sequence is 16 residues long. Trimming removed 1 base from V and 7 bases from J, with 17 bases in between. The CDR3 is CASSLVSQALGNEQFF. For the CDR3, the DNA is TGTGCCAGCAGTTTAGTTTCACAGGCCCTCGGGAATGAGCAGTTCTTC.

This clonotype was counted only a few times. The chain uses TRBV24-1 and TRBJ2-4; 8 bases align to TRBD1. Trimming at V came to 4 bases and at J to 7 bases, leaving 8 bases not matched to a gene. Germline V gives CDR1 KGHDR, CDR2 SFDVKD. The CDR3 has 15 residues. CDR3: CATSDRTDRGNIQYF. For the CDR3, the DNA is TGTGCCACCAGTGACAGAACCGACAGGGGTAACATTCAGTACTTC.

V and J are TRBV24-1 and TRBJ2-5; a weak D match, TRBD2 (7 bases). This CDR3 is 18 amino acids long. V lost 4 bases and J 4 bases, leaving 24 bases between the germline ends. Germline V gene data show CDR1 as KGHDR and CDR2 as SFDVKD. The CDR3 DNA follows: TGTGCCACCAGTGACCCAAAAATGGGGGGGCCGTCGCGAGAGACCCAGTACTTC. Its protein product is CATSDPKMGGPSRETQYF.

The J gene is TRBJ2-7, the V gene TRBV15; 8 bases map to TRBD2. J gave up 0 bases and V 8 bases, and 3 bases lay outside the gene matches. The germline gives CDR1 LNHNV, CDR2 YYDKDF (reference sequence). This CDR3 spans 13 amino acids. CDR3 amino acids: CATQGTSSYEQYF. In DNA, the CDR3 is TGTGCCACCCAGGGGACTAGCTCCTACGAGCAGTACTTC.

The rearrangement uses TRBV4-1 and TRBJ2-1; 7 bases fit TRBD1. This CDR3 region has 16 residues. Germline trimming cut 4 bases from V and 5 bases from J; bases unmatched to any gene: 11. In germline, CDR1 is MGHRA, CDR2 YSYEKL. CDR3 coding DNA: TGCGCCAGCAGCCGGGGGATACAGGGGTTGAACAATGAGCAGTTCTTC. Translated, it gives CASSRGIQGLNNEQFF.

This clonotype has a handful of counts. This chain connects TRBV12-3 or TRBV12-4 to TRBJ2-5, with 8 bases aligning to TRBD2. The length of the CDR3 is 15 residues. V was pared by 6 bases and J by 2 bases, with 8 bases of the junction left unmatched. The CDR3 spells CASRTTGTRQETQYF. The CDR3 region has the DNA TGTGCCAGCAGAACCACCGGGACTAGACAAGAGACCCAGTACTTC.

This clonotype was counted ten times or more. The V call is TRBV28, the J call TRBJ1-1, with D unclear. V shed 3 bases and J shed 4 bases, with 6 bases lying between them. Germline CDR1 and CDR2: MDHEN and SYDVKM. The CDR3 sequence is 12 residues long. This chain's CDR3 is CASSFVGTEAFF. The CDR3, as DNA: TGTGCCAGCAGTTTCGTGGGCACTGAAGCTTTCTTT.

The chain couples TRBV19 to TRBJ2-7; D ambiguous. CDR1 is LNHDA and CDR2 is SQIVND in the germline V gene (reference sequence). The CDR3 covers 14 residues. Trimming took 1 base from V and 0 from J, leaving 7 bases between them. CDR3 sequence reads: CASSIGGGSYEQYF. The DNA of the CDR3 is TGTGCCAGTAGTATAGGCGGCGGCTCCTACGAGCAGTACTTC.

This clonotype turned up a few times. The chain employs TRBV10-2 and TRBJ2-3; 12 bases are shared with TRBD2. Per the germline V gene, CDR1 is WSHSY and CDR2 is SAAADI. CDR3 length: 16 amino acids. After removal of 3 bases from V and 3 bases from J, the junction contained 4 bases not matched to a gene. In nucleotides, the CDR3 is TGCGCCAGCAGTGATTGGCTAGCGGGGGGGACAGATACGCAGTATTTT. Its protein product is CASSDWLAGGTDTQYF.

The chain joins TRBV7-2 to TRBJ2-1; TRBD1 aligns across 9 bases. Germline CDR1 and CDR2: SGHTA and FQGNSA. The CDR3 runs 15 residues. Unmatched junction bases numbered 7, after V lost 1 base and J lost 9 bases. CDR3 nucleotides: TGTGCCAGCAGCTTAGAATTGGGACAGGGCAGTGAGCAGTTCTTC. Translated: CASSLELGQGSEQFF. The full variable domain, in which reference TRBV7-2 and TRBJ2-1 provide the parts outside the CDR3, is GAGVSQSPSNKVTEKGKDVELRCDPISGHTALYWYRQSLGQGLEFLIYFQGNSAPDKSGLPSDRFSAERTGGSVSTLTIQRTQQEDSAVYLCASSLELGQGSEQFFGPGTRLTVL.

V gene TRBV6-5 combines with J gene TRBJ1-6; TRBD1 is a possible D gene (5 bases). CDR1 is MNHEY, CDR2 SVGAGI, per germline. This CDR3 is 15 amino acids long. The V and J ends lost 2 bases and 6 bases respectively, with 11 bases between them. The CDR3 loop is CASSYGAGTNSPLHF. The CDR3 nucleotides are TGTGCCAGCAGTTACGGGGCAGGGACTAATTCACCCCTCCACTTT.

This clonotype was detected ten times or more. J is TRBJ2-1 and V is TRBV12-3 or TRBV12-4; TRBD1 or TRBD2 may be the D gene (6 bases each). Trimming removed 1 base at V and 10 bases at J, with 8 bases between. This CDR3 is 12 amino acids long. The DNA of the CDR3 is TGTGCCAGCAGTTTAGAGGGGGGAGAGCAGTTCTTC. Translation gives CASSLEGGEQFF.

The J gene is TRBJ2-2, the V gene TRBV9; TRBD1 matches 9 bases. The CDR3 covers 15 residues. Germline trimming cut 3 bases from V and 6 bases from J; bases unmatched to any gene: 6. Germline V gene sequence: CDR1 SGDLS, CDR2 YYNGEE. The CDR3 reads CASSARTGEAGELFF. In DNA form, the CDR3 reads TGTGCCAGCAGCGCCCGGACAGGGGAAGCCGGGGAGCTGTTTTTT.

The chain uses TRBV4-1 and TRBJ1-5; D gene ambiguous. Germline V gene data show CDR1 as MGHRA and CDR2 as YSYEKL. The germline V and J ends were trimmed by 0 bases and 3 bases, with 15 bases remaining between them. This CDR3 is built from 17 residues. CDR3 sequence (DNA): TGCGCCAGCAGCCAAGATGAGATAGGACCGTACAATCAGCCCCAGCATTTT. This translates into CASSQDEIGPYNQPQHF.

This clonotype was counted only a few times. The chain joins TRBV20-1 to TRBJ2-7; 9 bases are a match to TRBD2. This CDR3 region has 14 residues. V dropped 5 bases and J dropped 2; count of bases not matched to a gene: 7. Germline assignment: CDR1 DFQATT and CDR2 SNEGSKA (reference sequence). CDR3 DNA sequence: TGCAGTGCTCCCCTAGCGGGGCTAACCTACGAGCAGTACTTC. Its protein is CSAPLAGLTYEQYF.

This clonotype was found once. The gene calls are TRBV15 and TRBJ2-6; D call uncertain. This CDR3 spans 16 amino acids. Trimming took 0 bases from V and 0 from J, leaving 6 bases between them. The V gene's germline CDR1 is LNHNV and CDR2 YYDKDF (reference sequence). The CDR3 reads CATSRDTGSGANVLTF. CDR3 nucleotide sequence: TGTGCCACCAGCAGAGACACGGGCTCTGGGGCCAACGTCCTGACTTTC.

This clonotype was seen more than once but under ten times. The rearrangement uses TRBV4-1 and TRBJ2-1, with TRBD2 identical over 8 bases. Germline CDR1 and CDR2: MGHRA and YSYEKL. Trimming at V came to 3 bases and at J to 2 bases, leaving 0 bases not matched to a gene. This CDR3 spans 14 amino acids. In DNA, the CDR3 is TGCGCCAGCAGCCAGCGGGGGGCCTACAATGAGCAGTTCTTC. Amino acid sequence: CASSQRGAYNEQFF.

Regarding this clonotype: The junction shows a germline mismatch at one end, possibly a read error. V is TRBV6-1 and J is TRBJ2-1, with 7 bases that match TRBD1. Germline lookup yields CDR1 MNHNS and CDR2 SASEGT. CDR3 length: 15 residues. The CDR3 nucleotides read TGTGCCAGCAGTACAACCCGGGACAGCAACAATGAGCAGTCCTTC. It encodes CASSTTRDSNNEQSF.

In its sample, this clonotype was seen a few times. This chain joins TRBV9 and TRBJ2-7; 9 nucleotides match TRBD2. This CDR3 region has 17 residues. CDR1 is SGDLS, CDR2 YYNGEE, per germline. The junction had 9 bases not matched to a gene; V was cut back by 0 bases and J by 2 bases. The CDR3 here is CASSVVRSGGHTYEQYF. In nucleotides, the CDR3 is TGTGCCAGCAGCGTAGTACGTAGCGGGGGTCATACCTACGAGCAGTACTTC.

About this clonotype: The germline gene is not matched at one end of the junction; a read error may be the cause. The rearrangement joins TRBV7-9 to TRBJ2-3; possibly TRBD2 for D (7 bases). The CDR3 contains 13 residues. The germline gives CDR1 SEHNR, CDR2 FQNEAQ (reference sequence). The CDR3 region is CGGFGGGGSTQYF. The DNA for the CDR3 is TGCGGAGGGTTCGGCGGGGGCGGCTCTACGCAGTATTTT.

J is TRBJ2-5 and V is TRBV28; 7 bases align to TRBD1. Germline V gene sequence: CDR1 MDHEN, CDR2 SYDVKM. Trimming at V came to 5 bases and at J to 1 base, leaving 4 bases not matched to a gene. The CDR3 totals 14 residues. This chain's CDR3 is CASSPGQIQETQYF. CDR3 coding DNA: TGTGCCAGCAGTCCGGGACAGATCCAAGAGACCCAGTACTTC.

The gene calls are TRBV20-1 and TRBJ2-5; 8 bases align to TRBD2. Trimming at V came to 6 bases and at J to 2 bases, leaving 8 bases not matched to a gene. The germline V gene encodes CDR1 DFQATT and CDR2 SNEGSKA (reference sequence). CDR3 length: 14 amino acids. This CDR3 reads CSARGRGAQETQYF. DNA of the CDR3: TGCAGTGCCCGAGGGCGGGGGGCACAAGAGACCCAGTACTTC.

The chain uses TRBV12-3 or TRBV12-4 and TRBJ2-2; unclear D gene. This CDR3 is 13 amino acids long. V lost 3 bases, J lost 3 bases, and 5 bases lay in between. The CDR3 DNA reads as TGTGCCAGCAGTTTTGAGTACACCGGGGAGCTGTTTTTT. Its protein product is CASSFEYTGELFF.

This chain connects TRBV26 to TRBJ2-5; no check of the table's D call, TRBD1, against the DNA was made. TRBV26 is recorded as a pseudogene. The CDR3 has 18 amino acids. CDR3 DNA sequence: TGTGCCAGCAGTTCACGCCGAATGGACAGATCATTAAAAGAGACCCAGTACTTC. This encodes CASSSRRMDRSLKETQYF.

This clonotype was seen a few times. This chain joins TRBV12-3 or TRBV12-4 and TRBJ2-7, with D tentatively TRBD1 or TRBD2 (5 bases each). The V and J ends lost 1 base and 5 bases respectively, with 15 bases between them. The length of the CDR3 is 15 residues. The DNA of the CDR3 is TGTGCCAGCAGTTTAGGGGTCAGGGAGTCTAACGAGCAGTACTTC. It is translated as CASSLGVRESNEQYF.

CDR3: CASSFIRLYREQYF. The CDR3 coding sequence is TGTGCCAGCAGTTTTATCCGTCTTTATCGAGAGCAGTACTTC. The gene calls are TRBV12-3 or TRBV12-4 and TRBJ2-7; D is unresolved. The CDR3 is made up of 14 amino acids. The V gene lost 3 bases and the J gene lost 7 bases, with 16 bases spanning the gap.

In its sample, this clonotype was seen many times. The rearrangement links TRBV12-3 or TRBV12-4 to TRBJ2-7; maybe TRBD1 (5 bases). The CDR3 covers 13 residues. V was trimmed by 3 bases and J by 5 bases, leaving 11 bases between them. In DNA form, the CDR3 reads TGTGCCAGCAGTTTTGGCCAGGGAAACGAGCAGTACTTC. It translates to CASSFGQGNEQYF.

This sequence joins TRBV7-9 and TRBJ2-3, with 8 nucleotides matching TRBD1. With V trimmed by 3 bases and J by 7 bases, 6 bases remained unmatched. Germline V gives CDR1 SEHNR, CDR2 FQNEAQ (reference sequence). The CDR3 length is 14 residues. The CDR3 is CASSFQGALNTQYF. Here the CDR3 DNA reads TGTGCCAGCAGCTTTCAGGGGGCGCTGAATACGCAGTATTTT.

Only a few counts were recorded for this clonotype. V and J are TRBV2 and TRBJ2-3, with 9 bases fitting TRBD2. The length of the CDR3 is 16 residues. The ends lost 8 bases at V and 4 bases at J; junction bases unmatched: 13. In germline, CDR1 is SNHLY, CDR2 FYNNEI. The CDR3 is CASATTPLAGSDTQYF. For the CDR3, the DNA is TGTGCCAGCGCGACAACTCCCCTAGCGGGGTCAGATACGCAGTATTTT.